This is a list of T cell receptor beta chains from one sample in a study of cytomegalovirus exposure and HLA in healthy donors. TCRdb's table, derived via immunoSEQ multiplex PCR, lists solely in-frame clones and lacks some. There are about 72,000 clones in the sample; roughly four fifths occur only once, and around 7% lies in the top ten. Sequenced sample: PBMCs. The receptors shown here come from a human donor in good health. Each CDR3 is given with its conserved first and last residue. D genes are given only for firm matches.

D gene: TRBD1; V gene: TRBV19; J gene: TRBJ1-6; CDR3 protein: CASSTDRDPLSPLHF
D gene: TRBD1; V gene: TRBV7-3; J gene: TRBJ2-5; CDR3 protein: CASSLGTGLQETQYF
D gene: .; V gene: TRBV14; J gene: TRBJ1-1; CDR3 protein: CASSPRTWGITEAFF
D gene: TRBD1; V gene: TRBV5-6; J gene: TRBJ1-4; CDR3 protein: CASSWGQGPNEKLFF
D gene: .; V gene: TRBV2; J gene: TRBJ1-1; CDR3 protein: CASSEDWRYTEAFF
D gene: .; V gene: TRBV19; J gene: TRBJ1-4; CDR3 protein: CASSAGAATNEKLFF
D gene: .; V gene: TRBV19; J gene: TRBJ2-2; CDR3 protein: CASDRNTGELFF
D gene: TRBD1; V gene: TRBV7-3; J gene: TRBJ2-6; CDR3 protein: CASSLGPAGGSGANVLTF
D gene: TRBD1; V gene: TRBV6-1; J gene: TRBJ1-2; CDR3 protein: CASRDSQGKWSYTF
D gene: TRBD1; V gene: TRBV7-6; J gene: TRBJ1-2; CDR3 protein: CASSLSPGQGEGYTF
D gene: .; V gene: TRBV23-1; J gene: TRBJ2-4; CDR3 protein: CASSQWDTGSCGAKNIQYF
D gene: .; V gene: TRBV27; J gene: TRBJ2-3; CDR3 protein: CASSLDGGYNTQYF
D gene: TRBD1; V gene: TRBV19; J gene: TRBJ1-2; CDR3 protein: CASSAPGQGGGYTF
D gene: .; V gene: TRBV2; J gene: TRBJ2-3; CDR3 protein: CASSEAAGVSTQYF
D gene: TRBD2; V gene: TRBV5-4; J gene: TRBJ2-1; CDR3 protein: CASSLETVRGGSGNEQFF
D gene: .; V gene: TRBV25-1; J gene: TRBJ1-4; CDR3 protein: CASSLAGGYEKLFF
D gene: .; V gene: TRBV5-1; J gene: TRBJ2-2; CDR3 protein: CASSEDYSTTGELFF
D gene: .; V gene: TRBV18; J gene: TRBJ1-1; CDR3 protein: CASSQQSFRNTEAFF
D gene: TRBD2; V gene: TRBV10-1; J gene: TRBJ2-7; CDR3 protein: CASSEGSGGHYEQYF
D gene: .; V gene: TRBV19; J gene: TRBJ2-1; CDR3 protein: CASSARMKGVDEQFF
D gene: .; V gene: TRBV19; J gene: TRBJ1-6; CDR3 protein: CANIAGVLNSPLHF
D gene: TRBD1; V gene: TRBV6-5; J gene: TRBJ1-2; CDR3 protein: CASSYLGTALVGYTF
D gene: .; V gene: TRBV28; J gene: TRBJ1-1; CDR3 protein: CASSWGGVSSNTEAFF
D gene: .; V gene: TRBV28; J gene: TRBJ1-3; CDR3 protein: CASSPDTYSGNTIYF
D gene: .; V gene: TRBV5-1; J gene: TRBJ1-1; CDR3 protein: CASSVVGDTEAFF
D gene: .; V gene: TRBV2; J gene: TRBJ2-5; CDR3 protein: CASSPQMYQETQYF
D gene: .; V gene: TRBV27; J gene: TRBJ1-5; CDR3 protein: CASSFTGNQPQHF
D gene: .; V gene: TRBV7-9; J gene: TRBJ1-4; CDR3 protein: CASSLGLAGNEKLFF
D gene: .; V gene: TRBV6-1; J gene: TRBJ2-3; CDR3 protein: CASSEWSGVDTQYF
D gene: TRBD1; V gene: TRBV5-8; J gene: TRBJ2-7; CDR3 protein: CASSLARDRGRWEQYF
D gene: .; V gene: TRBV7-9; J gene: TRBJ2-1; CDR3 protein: CASSASNEQFF
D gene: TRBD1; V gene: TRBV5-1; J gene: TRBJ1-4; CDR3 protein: CASSQGQVNEKLFF
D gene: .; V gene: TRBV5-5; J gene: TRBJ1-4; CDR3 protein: CASSFPATNEKLFF
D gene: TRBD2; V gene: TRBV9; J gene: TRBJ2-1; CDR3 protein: CASSVGGAGGYNEQFF
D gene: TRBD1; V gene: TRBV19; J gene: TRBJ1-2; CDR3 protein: CASGKGQGFGYTF
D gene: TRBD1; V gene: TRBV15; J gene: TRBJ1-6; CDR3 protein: CATSRTRTGNSPLHF
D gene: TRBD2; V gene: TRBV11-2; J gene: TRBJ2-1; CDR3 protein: CASSSIVSGGQFF
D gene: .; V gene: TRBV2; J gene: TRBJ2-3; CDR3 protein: CATHLETGRADTQYF
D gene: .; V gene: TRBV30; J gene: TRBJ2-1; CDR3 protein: CAWSDSGREQFF
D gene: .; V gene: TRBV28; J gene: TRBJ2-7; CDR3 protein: CASSSRDSSYEQYF
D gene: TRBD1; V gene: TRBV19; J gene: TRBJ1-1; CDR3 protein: CASTGQHLMNTEAFF
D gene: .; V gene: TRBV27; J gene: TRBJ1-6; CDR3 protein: CASSLKGVNSPLHF
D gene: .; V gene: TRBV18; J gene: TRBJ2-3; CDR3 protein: CASSPLNPVPTDTQYF
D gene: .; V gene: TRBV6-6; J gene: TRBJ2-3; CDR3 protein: CASRGALGAADTQYF
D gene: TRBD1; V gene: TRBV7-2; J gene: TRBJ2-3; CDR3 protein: CASSATRTGGGTQYF
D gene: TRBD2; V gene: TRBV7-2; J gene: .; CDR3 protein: CASSPILAGAYEQYF
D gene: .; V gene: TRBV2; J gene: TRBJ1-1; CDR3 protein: CASSGQLNTEAFF
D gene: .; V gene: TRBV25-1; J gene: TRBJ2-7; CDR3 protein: CASSDPGVEQYF
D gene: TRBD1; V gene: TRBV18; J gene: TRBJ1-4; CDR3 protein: CASSPKQWTGAQTNEKLFF
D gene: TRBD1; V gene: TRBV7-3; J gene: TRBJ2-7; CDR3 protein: CASSLGDRPYEQYF
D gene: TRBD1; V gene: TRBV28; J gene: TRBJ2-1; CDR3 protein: CASRGQRNEQFF
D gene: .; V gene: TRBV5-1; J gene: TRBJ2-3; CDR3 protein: CASSLGDYTDTQYF
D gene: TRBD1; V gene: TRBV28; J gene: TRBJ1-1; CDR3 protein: CASSELGTGLEAFF
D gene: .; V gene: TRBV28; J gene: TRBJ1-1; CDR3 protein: CASSLFFPEAFF
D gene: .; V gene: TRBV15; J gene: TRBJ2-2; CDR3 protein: CATSRDRGHGELFF
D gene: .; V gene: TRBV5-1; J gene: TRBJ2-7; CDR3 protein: CASIRTGTYEQYF
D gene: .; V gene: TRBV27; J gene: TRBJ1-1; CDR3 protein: CASSPLGGPNTEAFF
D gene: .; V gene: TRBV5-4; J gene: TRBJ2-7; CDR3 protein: CASSSQVTYEQYF
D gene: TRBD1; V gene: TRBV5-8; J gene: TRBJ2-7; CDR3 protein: CASSLGQGPYEQYF
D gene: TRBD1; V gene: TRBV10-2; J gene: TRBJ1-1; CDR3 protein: CASKTGQGKTEAFF